A single sample is the source of the 28 T cell receptor beta chains below, sequenced in a study of T cells in Graves' hyperthyroidism and ophthalmopathy. TCR beta CDR3 region amplification was performed from RNA transcripts. A set of HTBI primers served as the primers for a first-round RT-PCR of the TCR CDR3. TCRdb fed the multiplex PCR reads into MiXCR, producing one record per CDR3 protein. The sample shows fewer than 650,000 distinct CDR3 sequences, 11% to 15% of them seen only once. Material for sequencing was blood. These receptor sequences come from a woman aged 40 to 49 with Graves' hyperthyroidism.

This clonotype was seen many times. The chain uses TRBV29-1 and TRBJ2-1; TRBD1 is a possible D gene (5 bases). V lost 7 bases, J lost 9 bases, and 13 bases lay in between. Germline CDR1 and CDR2: SQVTM and ANQGSEA. CDR3 size: 11 residues. CDR3 DNA: TGCAGCGCCGCTTGGGGCGGTGAGCAGTTCTTC. Amino acids: CSAAWGGEQFF.

The genes are TRBV11-1 and TRBJ2-7; tentatively, D is TRBD1 or TRBD2 (5 bases each). The ends were cut back, 4 bases at V and 2 bases at J, with 15 bases in the middle. The CDR3 sequence is 15 residues long. Germline V CDR1 and CDR2: SGHAT, FQDESV (reference sequence). The CDR3 bases are TGTGCCAGCAGCTATACCGGGACCGCAGCCTACGAGCAGTACTTC. Translated, it gives CASSYTGTAAYEQYF.

This clonotype was detected only a few times. This chain uses TRBV11-2 with TRBJ1-6; D is ambiguous. The CDR3 spans 12 residues. Germline V CDR1 and CDR2: SGHAT, FQNNGV. Deletions cut 5 bases from V and 16 bases from J, with 15 bases between. CDR3 amino acids: CASSPGLSKLHF. The CDR3 nucleotides are TGTGCCAGCAGCCCGGGCCTCTCTAAACTCCACTTT.

To note about this clonotype: One end of the junction varies from germline; a read error may be responsible. The chain has TRBV20-1 and TRBJ1-4; D ambiguous. This CDR3 spans 15 amino acids. The germline gives CDR1 DFQATT, CDR2 SNEGSKA (reference sequence). The CDR3 spells CSARDPKSGDEKLFF. CDR3 DNA sequence: TGCAGTGCTAGAGATCCGAAATCCGGTGATGAAAAGCTGTTTTTT.

This clonotype has ten or more counts. The V gene is TRBV6-2 or TRBV6-3, the J gene TRBJ2-1; 7 positions match TRBD1. The length of the CDR3 is 17 residues. The germline gives CDR1 MNHEY, CDR2 SVGEGT. V shed 6 bases, J shed 4 bases, and the junction held 15 bases outside the gene matches. The CDR3 DNA reads as TGTGCCAGCAGACCCAAACAGGGGTTTTTAGGATACAATGAGCAGTTCTTC. As protein: CASRPKQGFLGYNEQFF.

This clonotype came up a few times. The junction and the germline gene differ at one end; a read error may be behind it. J is TRBJ1-1 and V is TRBV5-5, with D possibly being TRBD1 (5 bases). Germline CDR1 is SGHKS and CDR2 is YYEKEE (reference sequence). CDR3 size: 15 residues. CDR3 amino acids: CASSWEWGTNAEAFF. The CDR3 DNA reads TGTGCCAGCAGCTGGGAGTGGGGGACGAACGCTGAAGCTTTCTTT.

This clonotype was seen more than once but under ten times. The chain links TRBV7-2 to TRBJ1-3; the match to TRBD1 covers 8 bases. CDR3 length: 15 residues. Per the germline V gene, CDR1 is SGHTA and CDR2 is FQGNSA. V was pared by 5 bases and J by 2 bases, with 5 bases of the junction left unmatched. CDR3: CASSQEQGAGNTIYF. The CDR3 DNA is TGTGCCAGCAGCCAAGAACAGGGGGCTGGAAACACCATATATTTT.

This clonotype was seen repeatedly, ten times or more. The chain combines TRBV6-1 with TRBJ2-3, with unresolved D. The V gene's germline CDR1 is MNHNS and CDR2 SASEGT. This CDR3 has 15 residues. V was trimmed by 5 bases and J by 2 bases, leaving 14 bases between them. CDR3 amino acids: CASSPYGSDTDTQYF. CDR3 nucleotide sequence: TGTGCCAGCAGTCCCTATGGCTCTGACACAGATACGCAGTATTTT.

At least ten counts were recorded for this clonotype. The gene calls are TRBV20-1 and TRBJ2-1; 14 bases map to TRBD2. CDR3 length: 17 residues. V was pared by 0 bases and J by 10 bases, with 11 bases of the junction left unmatched. In germline, CDR1 is DFQATT, CDR2 SNEGSKA (reference sequence). In DNA form, the CDR3 reads TGCAGTGCTAGAGATCAAAGGTCGGGACTAGCGGGAGACGAGCAGTTCTTC. Protein product: CSARDQRSGLAGDEQFF.

This clonotype has just a few counts. This chain joins TRBV30 and TRBJ1-4; the D gene is possibly TRBD1 (5 bases). Trimming took off 0 bases at V and 3 bases at J, with 11 bases between the two ends. Germline CDR1 reads GTSNPN; CDR2 reads SVGIG (reference sequence). The CDR3 spans 15 residues. The CDR3 DNA follows: TGTGCCTGGAGTGTCCCCGGGGCCTCTAATGAAAAACTGTTTTTT. Translation gives CAWSVPGASNEKLFF.

This clonotype was observed many times. The junction departs from germline at one end; a sequencing error may be responsible. Here the CDR3 reads CASCQALGGNRPQHF. The CDR3 nucleotides are TGTGCCAGCTGCCAAGCCCTCGGGGGTAATCGGCCCCAGCATTTT. The J gene is TRBJ1-5, the V gene TRBV6-1, with a tentative D call TRBD1 (5 bases). Germline CDR1 and CDR2: MNHNS and SASEGT. The CDR3 covers 15 residues.

CDR3 sequence: CASSIGGKGTEAFF. CDR3 nucleotide sequence: TGTGCCAGTAGTATTGGGGGGAAGGGCACTGAAGCTTTCTTT. This sequence joins TRBV19 and TRBJ1-1; tentative D call: TRBD1 (5 bases). The CDR3 spans 14 residues. The germline V gene encodes CDR1 LNHDA and CDR2 SQIVND (reference sequence). V lost 3 bases to trimming and J lost 4 bases, with 12 bases between them.

This clonotype was detected ten times or more. The chain has TRBV5-1 and TRBJ1-5, with D possibly being TRBD1 (5 bases). The CDR3 is made up of 15 amino acids. Germline CDR1 reads SGHRS; CDR2 reads YFSETQ. V was shortened by 0 bases and J by 4 bases, with 11 bases between the two germline ends. Here the CDR3 DNA reads TGCGCCAGCAGCTTGGGGGACGGAATGAATCAGCCCCAGCATTTT. Residues: CASSLGDGMNQPQHF.

This clonotype came up many times. As DNA, the CDR3 is TGTGCCAGCAGCCCGAGGGTTTCAGATACGCAGTATTTT. Translating gives CASSPRVSDTQYF. The chain couples TRBV7-9 to TRBJ2-3; D possibly corresponds to TRBD2 (5 bases). The germline V gene encodes CDR1 SEHNR and CDR2 FQNEAQ (reference sequence). Deletions cut 5 bases from V and 4 bases from J, with 10 bases between. The CDR3 spans 13 residues.

This clonotype was picked up many times. The chain carries TRBV5-6 and TRBJ1-5, with a possible D match to TRBD1 (5 bases). The V gene lost 0 bases and the J gene lost 2 bases, with 9 bases spanning the gap. Germline loops: CDR1 SGHDT, CDR2 YYEEEE. The CDR3 length is 15 residues. The CDR3 region is CASSLAGGGNQPQHF. The DNA of the CDR3 is TGTGCCAGCAGCTTGGCCGGGGGTGGCAATCAGCCCCAGCATTTT.

A note on this clonotype: A much larger clone differs from this one at a single base, so this may be a read error. The rearrangement joins TRBV29-1 to TRBJ2-3; TRBD1 matches at 7 bases. Looked up from germline, CDR1 is SQVTM and CDR2 is ANQGSEA. This CDR3 spans 15 amino acids. V dropped 3 bases and J dropped 4; count of bases not matched to a gene: 10. The CDR3 sequence is CSVDSDRRSADTQYF. The CDR3 DNA reads TGCAGCGTTGACTCGGACAGGAGGAGCGCAGATACGCAGTATTTT.

There are many counts of this clonotype. The chain joins TRBV12-3 or TRBV12-4 to TRBJ2-7; D tentatively fits TRBD1 or TRBD2 (5 bases each). Between the trimmed V and J ends, which lost 8 bases and 6 bases, there was a span of 17 bases. The CDR3 extends over 13 amino acids. CDR3 nucleotide sequence: TGTGCCAGCTGCCCGGGGCTAGGGGCCGAGCAGTACTTC. Translation: CASCPGLGAEQYF.

Many counts were recorded for this clonotype. The genes are TRBV20-1 and TRBJ2-7, with D possibly called TRBD1 or TRBD2 (6 bases each). CDR1 and CDR2 from the germline V gene are DFQATT and SNEGSKA (reference sequence). The CDR3 totals 15 residues. With 5 bases removed from V and 0 bases from J, the gap between germline ends came to 17 bases. CDR3 bases: TGCAGTGCTTCTAGGGGGGCAGGGACCTCCTACGAGCAGTACTTC. Translation: CSASRGAGTSYEQYF.

This clonotype came up a few times. This chain's CDR3 is CASNPGTGLGTEAFF. Here the CDR3 DNA reads TGTGCCAGTAACCCAGGGACAGGGTTGGGCACTGAAGCTTTCTTT. The rearrangement uses TRBV19 and TRBJ1-1; 9 nucleotides align to TRBD1. The CDR3 spans 15 residues. The germline V gene encodes CDR1 LNHDA and CDR2 SQIVND (reference sequence). V was pared by 7 bases and J by 4 bases, with 10 bases of the junction left unmatched.

This clonotype occurred many times. The V and J genes are TRBV20-1 and TRBJ2-5, with 9 bases fitting TRBD1. The CDR3 is made up of 15 amino acids. V dropped 7 bases and J dropped 5; count of bases not matched to a gene: 14. Germline V gives CDR1 DFQATT, CDR2 SNEGSKA (reference sequence). The chain's CDR3 is CSVLSRDRDWETQYF. For the CDR3, the DNA is TGCAGTGTTCTATCCCGGGACAGGGATTGGGAGACCCAGTACTTC.

This clonotype was seen repeatedly, ten times or more. This CDR3 is CASSLNWGTEAFF. In nucleotides, the CDR3 is TGTGCCAGCAGTTTAAATTGGGGCACTGAAGCTTTCTTT. The chain employs TRBV12-3 or TRBV12-4 and TRBJ1-1; D is unresolved. This CDR3 is built from 13 residues. V shed 2 bases and J shed 4 bases, with 8 bases lying between them.

The table lists this clonotype with many counts. This chain uses TRBV7-9 with TRBJ1-2; D remains unclear. V was pared by 2 bases and J by 7 bases, with 11 bases between. The CDR3 spans 13 residues. From germline, CDR1 is SEHNR and CDR2 FQNEAQ (reference sequence). The CDR3 bases are TGTGCCAGCAGCTTAATAGACTTTCCTGGCTACACCTTC. Translation: CASSLIDFPGYTF.

V and J are TRBV7-3 and TRBJ2-3; D is unclear. The V gene's germline CDR1 is SGHTA and CDR2 FQGTGA. The CDR3 contains 17 residues. V was trimmed by 2 bases and J by 2 bases, leaving 17 bases between them. The CDR3 DNA follows: TGTGCCAGCAGCTTAGCGTACGACCCCGAACCCACAGATACGCAGTATTTT. It encodes CASSLAYDPEPTDTQYF. The entire variable domain, with the rest obtained from reference TRBV7-3 and TRBJ2-3, is as follows: GAGVSQTPSNKVTEKGKYVELRCDPISGHTALYWYRQSLGQGPEFLIYFQGTGAADDSGLPNDRFFAVRPEGSVSTLKIQRTERGDSAVYLCASSLAYDPEPTDTQYFGPGTRLTVL.

There are a few counts of this clonotype. The chain combines TRBV20-1 with TRBJ2-7; 11 positions match TRBD2. V trimming: 3 bases; J trimming: 5 bases; junction bases outside the gene matches: 9. There are 15 residues in the CDR3. Germline values: CDR1 DFQATT, CDR2 SNEGSKA (reference sequence). The CDR3 DNA follows: TGCAGTGCTAGGCGCACTAGCGGGAGCTGGGACGAGCAGTACTTC. Protein product: CSARRTSGSWDEQYF.

This clonotype was seen many times. The genes are TRBV27 and TRBJ2-2, with 8 nucleotides matching TRBD1. This CDR3 has 16 residues. Germline loops: CDR1 MNHEY, CDR2 SMNVEV (reference sequence). Unmatched junction bases numbered 7, after V lost 2 bases and J lost 5 bases. The CDR3, as DNA: TGTGCCAGCAGTTTACCTCAGGGGGCTCGGACCGGGGAGCTGTTTTTT. Amino acid sequence: CASSLPQGARTGELFF.

Points on this clonotype: A much larger clone is a single base away; this may be a read error. V is TRBV2 and J is TRBJ1-1; no clear D gene. The CDR3 sequence is 13 residues long. CDR1 is SNHLY and CDR2 is FYNNEI in the germline V gene. CDR3 residues: CVSSETPNSEAFF. The CDR3 DNA reads TGTGTCAGCAGTGAAACCCCGAACAGTGAAGCTTTCTTT.

This clonotype was detected ten times or more. This sequence joins TRBV3-1 and TRBJ1-1; D may be TRBD1 (5 bases). The CDR3 is made up of 12 amino acids. Germline V gene data show CDR1 as LGHDT and CDR2 as YNNKEL (reference sequence). The V end lost 8 bases, the J end lost 1 base, and 8 bases lay between the germline ends. The CDR3 loop is CASAGGNTEAFF. Here the CDR3 DNA reads TGTGCCAGCGCCGGGGGGAACACTGAAGCTTTCTTT.

The chain carries TRBV27 and TRBJ2-7, with TRBD2 identical over 8 bases. V shed 5 bases, J shed 4 bases, and the junction held 13 bases outside the gene matches. CDR1 and CDR2 from the germline V gene are MNHEY and SMNVEV (reference sequence). The CDR3 has 16 amino acids. The CDR3 is CASSPLTSVGLYEQYF. The CDR3 region has the DNA TGTGCCAGCAGTCCCCTGACTAGCGTGGGATTATACGAGCAGTACTTC.